These T cell receptor beta chains were read from a single sample in a study of blood T cell repertoires in COVID-19. Produced via immunoSEQ multiplex PCR; TCRdb's table is partial and in-frame only. The sample has under 200,000 clones, roughly 87% seen once. The sequenced sample was PBMCs or T cells enriched from blood (not recorded which). Receptors were obtained from a middle-aged man who had recovered from COVID-19. Each CDR3 is given with its conserved first and last residue. The D gene is left open where the match is weak. Clone size is stated in some rows and not others, as once, few, many or a class when expanded.

V: TRBV19; J: TRBJ1-2; D: NA; length: 16; size: NA; DNA: TGTGCCAGTAGTAGGGGGATTGGACAGACTGAATATGGCTACACCTTC; CDR3: CASSRGIGQTEYGYTF
V: TRBV27; J: TRBJ1-2; D: NA; length: 13; size: few; DNA: TGTGCCAGCAGTTTATCCGGGAACTATGGCTACACCTTC; CDR3: CASSLSGNYGYTF
V: TRBV27; J: TRBJ2-1; D: NA; length: 16; size: NA; DNA: TGTGCCAGCAGTTCTATCGGACAGATTCCTCTTAATGAGCAGTTCTTC; CDR3: CASSSIGQIPLNEQFF
V: TRBV2; J: TRBJ1-1; D: NA; length: 13; size: NA; DNA: TGTGCCAGCACTGGGACATCGAACACTGAAGCTTTCTTT; CDR3: CASTGTSNTEAFF
V: TRBV2; J: TRBJ1-4; D: TRBD1; length: 14; size: NA; DNA: TGTGCCAGCAGGGAAAGACAGGGAGTTGAAAAACTGTTTTTT; CDR3: CASRERQGVEKLFF
V: TRBV6-1; J: TRBJ2-7; D: TRBD2; length: 16; size: once; DNA: TGTGCCAGCAGTGAAATTGGGGGGGGTTGGTCCTACGAGCAGTACTTC; CDR3: CASSEIGGGWSYEQYF
V: TRBV29-1; J: TRBJ1-2; D: NA; length: 12; size: NA; DNA: TGCAGCGTTTACAGGATCTCGGATGGCTACACCTTC; CDR3: CSVYRISDGYTF
V: TRBV12-2; J: TRBJ2-7; D: NA; length: 20; size: NA; DNA: TGTGCAAGTCGCTACGTAAGGGCGGCAGGGGGCGAAAGGAGCTCCTACGAGCAGTACTTC; CDR3: CASRYVRAAGGERSSYEQYF
V: TRBV6-5; J: TRBJ1-3; D: TRBD1; length: 15; size: NA; DNA: TGTGCCAGCAGTTCGGACAGGACTTCTGGAAACACCATATATTTT; CDR3: CASSSDRTSGNTIYF
V: TRBV3-1/TRBV3-2; J: TRBJ1-2; D: TRBD1; length: 16; size: NA; DNA: TGTGCCAGCAGCCCCGACCCGGACAGGGCTAACTATGGCTACACCTTC; CDR3: CASSPDPDRANYGYTF